This T cell receptor beta chain came from a study of blood T cell repertoires in COVID-19. Profiled with immunoSEQ multiplex PCR; TCRdb holds only in-frame clones, not every one. The table includes some 270,000 clones, around 84% detected once. This CDR3 spans 15 amino acids. The V and J ends lost 5 bases and 7 bases, in that order; junction bases with no gene match: 8. The germline V gene has CDR1 SNHLY and CDR2 FYNNEI. Material: peripheral blood. The chain links TRBV2 to TRBJ1-4, with 9 bases fitting TRBD1. This TCR was sampled from a woman aged 40 to 49 who had recovered from COVID-19. CDR3 nucleotide sequence: TGTGCCAGCAGTACCCCCGGGACAGGGTCTGAAAAACTGTTTTTT. Its protein is CASSTPGTGSEKLFF.